These 24 T cell receptor beta chains came from one sample sequenced in a study of T cells expressing NK-cell markers (dated by TCRdb to 2019 to 2021). Libraries were prepared through 5' RACE. The run used an Illumina HiSeq 2000. Once TCRdb had reprocessed the reads, it stored one entry per CDR3 protein sequence and supplied no DNA. The sample's records list about 160,000 distinct CDR3 sequences. The ten top clones hold 15% to 20% of the sample. What was sequenced was blood T cells: a sorted CD56 or NKG2C T cell subset, CD4+ or CD8+ T cells, or bulk PBMC T cells (not recorded which). These receptors all come from a woman between 18 and 70 years old in good health.

The V and J genes are TRBV4-2 and TRBJ2-1. From germline, CDR1 is LGHNA and CDR2 YNFKEQ. The CDR3 is 17 residues long. The CDR3 sequence: CASSQDIIPSSYNEQFF.

J is TRBJ2-1 and V is TRBV30; absent DNA, TCRdb's TRBD2 call cannot be checked. Per germline, CDR1 GTSNPN and CDR2 SVGIG (reference sequence). This CDR3 spans 14 amino acids. The CDR3 loop reads CAWSSGTSGIKQFF.

The chain employs TRBV20-1 and TRBJ2-7; TCRdb proposes TRBD2, but this gene call is untestable without DNA. The germline gives CDR1 DFQATT, CDR2 SNEGSKA (reference sequence). CDR3 size: 16 residues. CDR3 residues: CSAAGTSGTYSYEQYF.

The chain is built from TRBV4-2 and TRBJ2-2; with no DNA, the TCRdb D assignment of TRBD1 cannot be verified. Germline V CDR1 and CDR2: LGHNA, YNFKEQ. The CDR3 covers 17 residues. The CDR3 loop reads CASSHGTGGGNTGELFF.

V gene TRBV20-1 combines with J gene TRBJ1-5; TCRdb designates TRBD1, a call that cannot be tested without DNA. The CDR3 spans 13 residues. Per the germline V gene, CDR1 is DFQATT and CDR2 is SNEGSKA (reference sequence). This CDR3 is CSARSWGAQPQHF.

The genes are TRBV7-3 and TRBJ2-1; the D call from TCRdb, TRBD2, cannot be confirmed without DNA. CDR1 is SGHTA, CDR2 FQGTGA, per germline. CDR3 length equals 15 residues. The CDR3 here is CASSSTGRGGDEQFF.

The CDR3: CASKGAASYPYEQYF. The chain carries TRBV7-2 and TRBJ2-7; absent DNA, TCRdb's TRBD1 call cannot be checked. The CDR3 runs to 15 residues. The germline V gene has CDR1 SGHTA and CDR2 FQGNSA.

The rearrangement joins TRBV5-1 to TRBJ2-3; TCRdb picks TRBD2, but there is no DNA to check that call. The V gene's germline CDR1 is SGHRS and CDR2 YFSETQ. The CDR3 has 16 residues. The CDR3 sequence: CASSTGTSGPTDTQYF.

This rearrangement joins TRBV30 to TRBJ2-1; TCRdb reports TRBD2, a call that lacks DNA to check it against. The CDR3 has 15 residues. Looked up from germline, CDR1 is GTSNPN and CDR2 is SVGIG (reference sequence). CDR3 amino acids: CAWRGDYMHNNEQFF.

The chain carries TRBV21-1 and TRBJ2-1; the TCRdb call, TRBD1, lacks DNA for checking. TRBV21-1 is annotated as a pseudogene. This CDR3 is 15 amino acids long. The CDR3 loop reads CASSKGRGGLDEQFF.

The V call is TRBV5-1, the J call TRBJ2-5; the TCRdb call, TRBD2, lacks DNA for checking. The CDR3 covers 14 residues. Germline CDR1 is SGHRS and CDR2 is YFSETQ. The CDR3 region is CASSLERVGETQYF. Supplemented by reference TRBV5-1 and TRBJ2-5, the full variable domain reads KAGVTQTPRYLIKTRGQQVTLSCSPISGHRSVSWYQQTPGQGLQFLFEYFSETQRNKGNFPGRFSGRQFSNSRSEMNVSTLELGDSALYLCASSLERVGETQYFGPGTRLLVL.

The CDR3 region is CSATGLAGNLYEQYF. This chain joins TRBV20-1 and TRBJ2-7; the TCRdb D gene call, TRBD2, has no DNA to confirm it. Germline V gene lookup returns CDR1 DFQATT and CDR2 SNEGSKA (reference sequence). This CDR3 comprises 15 residues.

V and J are TRBV10-3 and TRBJ1-2; the D call from TCRdb, TRBD1, cannot be confirmed without DNA. CDR3 length: 13 amino acids. The germline V gene encodes CDR1 ENHRY and CDR2 SYGVKD. CDR3 residues: CAIKDRQGDGYTF.

This chain uses TRBV7-8 with TRBJ2-5; absent DNA, TCRdb's TRBD1 call cannot be checked. Germline V CDR1 and CDR2: SGHVS, FQNEAQ. This CDR3 contains 14 residues. CDR3 region: CASSLGGGRETQYF.

The CDR3 is CSVTSVRDEADTQYF. The chain combines TRBV29-1 with TRBJ2-3; absent DNA, TCRdb's TRBD2 call cannot be checked. Germline CDR1 is SQVTM and CDR2 is ANQGSEA. The length of the CDR3 is 15 residues.

The rearrangement links TRBV29-1 to TRBJ1-4; checking the TCRdb D call of TRBD1 is not possible without DNA. Germline CDR1 reads SQVTM; CDR2 reads ANQGSEA. The CDR3 extends over 15 amino acids. CDR3 loop: CSVEDMEGAGEKLFF.

V gene TRBV12-3 or TRBV12-4 combines with J gene TRBJ1-6; TCRdb picks TRBD1, but there is no DNA to check that call. The CDR3 covers 13 residues. This CDR3 reads CASSQGAHSPLHF.

This rearrangement joins TRBV7-6 to TRBJ2-5. The CDR3 spans 16 residues. Germline V CDR1 and CDR2: SGHVS, FNYEAQ. The CDR3 region is CASSLGGHGIQETQYF.

The chain employs TRBV20-1 and TRBJ1-2. The CDR3 consists of 13 residues. In germline, CDR1 is DFQATT, CDR2 SNEGSKA (reference sequence). The CDR3 spells CSAGESQNYGYTF.

The chain uses TRBV20-1 and TRBJ2-7; as DNA is missing, the TRBD2 call by TCRdb cannot be tested. The length of the CDR3 is 14 residues. Germline V CDR1 and CDR2: DFQATT, SNEGSKA (reference sequence). CDR3 amino acids: CSARLAGHSYEQYF.

The rearrangement uses TRBV6-5 and TRBJ1-1; checking the TCRdb D call of TRBD1 is not possible without DNA. CDR1 MNHEY and CDR2 SVGAGI come from the germline V gene. This CDR3 has 16 amino acids. CDR3 residues: CASSFPGQGADTEAFF.

The rearrangement uses TRBV7-2 and TRBJ2-1; the D call from TCRdb, TRBD2, cannot be confirmed without DNA. The CDR3 extends over 14 amino acids. Germline-derived CDR1 and CDR2 are SGHTA and FQGNSA. CDR3: CASSATSGINEQFF.

V gene TRBV18 combines with J gene TRBJ1-1. From germline, CDR1 is KGHSH and CDR2 LQKENI. The CDR3 contains 12 residues. CDR3 loop: CASSPERTEAFF.

V is TRBV4-2 and J is TRBJ2-7. CDR3 length equals 14 residues. Looked up from germline, CDR1 is LGHNA and CDR2 is YNFKEQ. The CDR3 spells CASSQRELLYEQYF.